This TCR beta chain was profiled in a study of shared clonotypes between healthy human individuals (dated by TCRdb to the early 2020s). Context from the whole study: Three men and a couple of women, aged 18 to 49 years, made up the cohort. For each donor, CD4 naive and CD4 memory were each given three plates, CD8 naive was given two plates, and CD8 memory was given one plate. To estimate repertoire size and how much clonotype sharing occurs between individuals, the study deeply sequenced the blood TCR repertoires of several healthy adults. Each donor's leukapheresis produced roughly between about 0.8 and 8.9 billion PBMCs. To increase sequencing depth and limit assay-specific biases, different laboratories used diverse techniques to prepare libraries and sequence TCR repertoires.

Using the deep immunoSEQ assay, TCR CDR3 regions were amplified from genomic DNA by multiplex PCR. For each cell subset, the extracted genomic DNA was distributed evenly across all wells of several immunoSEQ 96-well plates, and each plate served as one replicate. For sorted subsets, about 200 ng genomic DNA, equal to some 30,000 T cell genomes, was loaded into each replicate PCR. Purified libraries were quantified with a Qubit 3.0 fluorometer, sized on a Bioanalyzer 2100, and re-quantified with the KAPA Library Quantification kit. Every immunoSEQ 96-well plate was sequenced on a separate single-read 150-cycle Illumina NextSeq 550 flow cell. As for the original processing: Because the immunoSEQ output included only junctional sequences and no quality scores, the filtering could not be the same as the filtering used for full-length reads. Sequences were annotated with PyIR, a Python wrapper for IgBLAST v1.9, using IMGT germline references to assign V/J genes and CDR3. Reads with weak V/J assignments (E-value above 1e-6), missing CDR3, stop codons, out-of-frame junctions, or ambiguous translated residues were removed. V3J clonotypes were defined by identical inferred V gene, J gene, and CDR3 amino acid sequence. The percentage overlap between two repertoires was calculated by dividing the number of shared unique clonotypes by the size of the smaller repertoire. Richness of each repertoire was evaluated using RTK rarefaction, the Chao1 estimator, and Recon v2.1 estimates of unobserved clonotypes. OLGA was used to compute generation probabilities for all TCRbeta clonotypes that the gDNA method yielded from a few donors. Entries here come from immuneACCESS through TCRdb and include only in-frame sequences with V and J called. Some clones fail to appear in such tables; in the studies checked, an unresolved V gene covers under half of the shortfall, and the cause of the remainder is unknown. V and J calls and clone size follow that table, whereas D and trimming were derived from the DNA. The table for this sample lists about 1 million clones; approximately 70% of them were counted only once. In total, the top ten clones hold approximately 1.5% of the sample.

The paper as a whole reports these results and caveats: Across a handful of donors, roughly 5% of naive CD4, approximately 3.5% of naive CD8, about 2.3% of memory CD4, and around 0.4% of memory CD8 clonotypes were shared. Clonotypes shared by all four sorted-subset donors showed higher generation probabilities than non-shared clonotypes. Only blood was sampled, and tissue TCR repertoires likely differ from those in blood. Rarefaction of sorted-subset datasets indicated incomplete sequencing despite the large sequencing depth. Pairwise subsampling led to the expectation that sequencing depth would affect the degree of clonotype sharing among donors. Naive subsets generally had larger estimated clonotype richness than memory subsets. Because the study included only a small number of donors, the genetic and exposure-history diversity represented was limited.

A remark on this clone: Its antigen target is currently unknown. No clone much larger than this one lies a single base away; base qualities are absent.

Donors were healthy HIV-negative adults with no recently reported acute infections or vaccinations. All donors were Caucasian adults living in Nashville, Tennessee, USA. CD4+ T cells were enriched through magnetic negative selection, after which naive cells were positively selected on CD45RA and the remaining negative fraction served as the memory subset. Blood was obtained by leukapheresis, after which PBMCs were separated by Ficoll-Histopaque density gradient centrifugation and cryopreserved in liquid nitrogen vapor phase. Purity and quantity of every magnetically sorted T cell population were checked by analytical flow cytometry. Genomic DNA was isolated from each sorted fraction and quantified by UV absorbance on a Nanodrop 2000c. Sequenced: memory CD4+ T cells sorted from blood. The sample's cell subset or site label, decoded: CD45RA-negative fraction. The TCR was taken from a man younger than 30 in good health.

The CDR3 amino acid sequence is: CASSLTGTEQYF. The sequenced DNA: TGTGCCAGCAGCTTAACAGGGACTGAGCAGTACTTC. The chain is assembled from TRBV5-4 and TRBJ2-7, with the D assignment possibly TRBD1 or TRBD2, given 6 matching bases for each. From its cysteine to its phenylalanine, the CDR3 spans 12 amino acids. Only the CDR3 DNA stays, 36 bases, in frame from base 1. CDR1 and CDR2 are read off the germline V gene (reference sequence) as SGHNT and YYREEE. V sheds 2 bases and J sheds 7 bases, leaving 10 bases between their ends. With all but the CDR3 taken from the reference TRBV5-4 and TRBJ2-7 genes, the full variable domain is: ETGVTQSPTHLIKTRGQQVTLRCSSQSGHNTVSWYQQALGQGPQFIFQYYREEENGRGNFPPRFSGLQFPNYSSELNVNALELDDSALYLCASSLTGTEQYFGPGTRLTVT.